This T cell receptor (beta chain) was sequenced during a study of T cell changes during pregnancy in multiple sclerosis. Only in-frame clones appear in the TCRdb table, and some are missing; sequencing was by immunoSEQ multiplex PCR. The sample includes 60,000 to 70,000 clones, 75% to 95% of them seen just once. Germline V CDR1 and CDR2: LNHNV, YYDKDF (reference sequence). V was clipped by 5 bases and J by 4 bases, with 15 bases between them. CDR3 length equals 15 residues. The chain recombines TRBV15 with TRBJ1-3; a weak D match, TRBD1 (5 bases). This TCR came from a female donor in good health, enrolled as a control in a pregnancy study. Sequencing used peripheral blood, obtained in the third trimester of pregnancy. DNA of the CDR3: TGTGCCACCAGCCACATCCAGGGCGACGGAAACACCATATATTTT. Protein sequence: CATSHIQGDGNTIYF.